The 3 T cell receptor beta chains reported below all come from one sample, sequenced in a study of OX40 agonist ivuxolimab in advanced cancers. Libraries were prepared by immunoSEQ multiplex PCR; TCRdb keeps only in-frame clonotypes and omits some of them. The profile shows tens of thousands of clones, roughly 90% of them singletons. The specimen was CD4+ or CD8+ T cells sorted from blood, collected in a trial of the OX40 agonist ivuxolimab. These receptors originate from an adult with an advanced solid tumor such as melanoma, head and neck, liver or kidney cancer.

The chain joins TRBV7-9 to TRBJ1-3; 9 bases agree with TRBD1. Trimming removed 4 bases from V and 5 bases from J; junction bases left unmatched: 9. CDR1 and CDR2 (germline): SEHNR, FQNEAQ (reference sequence). This CDR3 has 16 residues. The CDR3, as DNA: TGTGCCAGCAGCTACGGGACAGGGCTTGTCAGAAACACCATATATTTT. Protein sequence: CASSYGTGLVRNTIYF.

This clone was counted only a few times. This CDR3 reads CASSSRQGSYEQYF. CDR3 DNA: TGTGCCAGCAGCTCACGACAGGGAAGCTACGAGCAGTACTTC. This rearrangement joins TRBV7-8 to TRBJ2-7, with TRBD1 matching 7 bases. After removal of 4 bases from V and 3 bases from J, the junction contained 6 bases not matched to a gene. The length of the CDR3 is 14 residues. Germline V gene data show CDR1 as SGHVS and CDR2 as FQNEAQ.

The rearrangement links TRBV12-2 to TRBJ2-5; the table gives TRBD2 as D, unverified against the DNA. TRBV12-2 has pseudogene status. The CDR3 has 17 amino acids. CDR3 sequence (DNA): TGTGCAAGTCCCTCAGAAACGCTAGCGGGAGTAGAAGAGACCCAGTACTTC. Its protein product is CASPSETLAGVEETQYF.